A selection of T cell receptor beta chains follows, all from one sample in a study of response to subunit inactivated influenza vaccine. TCRdb recomputed calls from the RT-PCR reads with MiXCR, one row per CDR3 protein. The data show approximately 700,000 distinct CDR3 sequences, around 14% seen once. The sample in question was PBMCs from blood, obtained less than 15 days before vaccination. Receptor source: a man aged 45-65 years who received an inactivated influenza vaccine. Both conserved end residues are part of each CDR3.

CDR3 protein	J gene	V gene	CDR3 length
CASSFVEVHNEQFF	TRBJ2-1	TRBV5-6	14
CASSLGTGMADTQYF	TRBJ2-3	TRBV4-3	15
CASSATSWDTEAFF	TRBJ1-1	TRBV5-1	14
CASSQGAGGGSRQFF	TRBJ2-1	TRBV3-1	15
CAISEYEEAGELFF	TRBJ2-2	TRBV10-3	14
CASSPGGRGAFF	TRBJ1-1	TRBV27	12
CAISESTSGATYEQYF	TRBJ2-7	TRBV10-3	16
CSARVGSNQPQHF	TRBJ1-5	TRBV20-1	13
CASNRRGRRYEQYF	TRBJ2-7	TRBV12-3/TRBV12-4	14
CASSRGLSSYNEQFF	TRBJ2-1	TRBV19	15
CASSLGRVTGGEETQYF	TRBJ2-5	TRBV7-9	17
CASSESGGFFNEQFF	TRBJ2-1	TRBV6-1	15
CASSLGGRAANEQFF	TRBJ2-1	TRBV5-1	15
CASSPTGGRDGYTF	TRBJ1-2	TRBV7-9	14
CASTGGVGELFF	TRBJ2-2	TRBV9	12
CSVGTGGRETQYF	TRBJ2-5	TRBV29-1	13
CASSLASTGGVGAGELFF	TRBJ2-2	TRBV5-5	18
CASSLKGGYTF	TRBJ1-2	TRBV12-3/TRBV12-4	11
CASSFPSGTQETQYF	TRBJ2-5	TRBV7-9	15
CASSLYVLVAGQETQYF	TRBJ2-5	TRBV7-2	17
CATSDTGGPNQPQHF	TRBJ1-5	TRBV24-1	15
CASSLTFNQPQHF	TRBJ1-5	TRBV12-3/TRBV12-4	13
CSALGTLYEQYF	TRBJ2-7	TRBV29-1	12
CASTRGGGSYEQYF	TRBJ2-7	TRBV5-1	14
CASSQMTGAHEQYF	TRBJ2-7	TRBV5-5	14
CASSLGQGLGNTIYF	TRBJ1-3	TRBV5-4	15
CASSNPGRKNSGANVLTF	TRBJ2-6	TRBV6-1	18
CSAARTAYYNEQFF	TRBJ2-1	TRBV20-1	14
CASSPGLSRDSAYNEQFF	TRBJ2-1	TRBV11-2	18
CASSLSGSGNQPQHF	TRBJ1-5	TRBV5-1	15
CASTGPNSEAFF	TRBJ1-1	TRBV12-3/TRBV12-4	12
CASRRGQGTYNSPLHF	TRBJ1-6	TRBV27	16
CATAQENIQYF	TRBJ2-4	TRBV15	11
CASSQGPMDNEQFF	TRBJ2-1	TRBV5-5	14
CASSPEAGGGWSYNEQFF	TRBJ2-1	TRBV14	18
CASSPGQDIYNSPLHF	TRBJ1-6	TRBV9	16
CASLGATYNEQFF	TRBJ2-1	TRBV4-3	13
CASIVRDTLSYEQYF	TRBJ2-7	TRBV21-1	15
CASSQSTYETSLHF	TRBJ1-6	TRBV4-2	14
CASSLNFMGSGGALRNEQFF	TRBJ2-1	TRBV28	20
CASSQVSSRNDEQYF	TRBJ2-7	TRBV4-2	15
CASSPYRTYEQYF	TRBJ2-7	TRBV7-6	13
CASSEQGTPYEQYF	TRBJ2-7	TRBV2	14
CASSQIQGQAYEQYF	TRBJ2-7	TRBV19	15
CSAGSGMGYNEQFF	TRBJ2-1	TRBV29-1	14
CATSRDPSDNEQFF	TRBJ2-1	TRBV15	14
CASSQDQTVSGANVLTF	TRBJ2-6	TRBV4-1	17
CASSPQDRGAFF	TRBJ1-1	TRBV6-2/TRBV6-3	12
CATSRGSGLAGAVGELFF	TRBJ2-2	TRBV15	18
CATSFSSSYNSPLHF	TRBJ1-6	TRBV15	15
CASSRTEEYGYTF	TRBJ1-2	TRBV7-9	13
CASSINSGEKLFF	TRBJ1-4	TRBV6-1	13
CAISDFHSDGGANVLTF	TRBJ2-6	TRBV10-3	17
CASSQSKSGSYEQYF	TRBJ2-7	TRBV4-3	15
CSASEGARNTIYF	TRBJ1-3	TRBV20-1	13
CAWSASRTGFNEKLFF	TRBJ1-4	TRBV30	16